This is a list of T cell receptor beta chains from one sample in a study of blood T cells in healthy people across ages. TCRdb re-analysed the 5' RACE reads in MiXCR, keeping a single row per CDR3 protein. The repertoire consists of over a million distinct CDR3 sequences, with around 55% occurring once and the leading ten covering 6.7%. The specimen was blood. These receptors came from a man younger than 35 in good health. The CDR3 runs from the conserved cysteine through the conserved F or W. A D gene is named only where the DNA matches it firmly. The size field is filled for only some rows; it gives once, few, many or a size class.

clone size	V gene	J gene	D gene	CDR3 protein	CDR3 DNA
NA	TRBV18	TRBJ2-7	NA	CASSPPEGDNEQYF	TGTGCCAGCTCACCACCAGAAGGTGACAATGAGCAGTACTTC
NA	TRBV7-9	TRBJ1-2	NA	CATSGGHYGYTF	TGTGCCACCTCCGGGGGGCACTATGGCTACACCTTC
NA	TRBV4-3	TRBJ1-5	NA	CASSQTTQNNQPQHF	TGCGCCAGCAGCCAGACCACACAAAACAATCAGCCCCAGCATTTT
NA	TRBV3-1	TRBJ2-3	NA	CATSSWRASTDTQYF	TGTGCCACCAGCTCTTGGAGGGCGAGCACAGATACGCAGTATTTT
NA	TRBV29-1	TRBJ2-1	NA	CSVGGNGEQFF	TGCAGCGTCGGGGGAAACGGTGAGCAGTTCTTC
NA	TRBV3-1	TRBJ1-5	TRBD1	CASSQGLGQGMRSSNQPQHF	TGTGCCAGCAGCCAAGGTTTAGGACAGGGGATGAGGTCAAGCAATCAGCCCCAGCATTTT
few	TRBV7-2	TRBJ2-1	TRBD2	CASTLVGGSSYNEQFF	TGTGCCAGCACCCTAGTGGGCGGGAGCTCCTACAATGAGCAGTTCTTC
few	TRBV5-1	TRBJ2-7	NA	CASSETPGHTVSYEQYF	TGCGCCAGCAGCGAAACGCCGGGACATACCGTCTCCTACGAGCAGTACTTC
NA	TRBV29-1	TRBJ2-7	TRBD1	CSSLQGVEQYF	TGCAGCAGTTTACAGGGGGTCGAGCAGTACTTC
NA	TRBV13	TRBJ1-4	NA	CASSSRQQNEKLFF	TGTGCCAGCAGCTCCCGACAGCAGAATGAAAAACTGTTTTTT
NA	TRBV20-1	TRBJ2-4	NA	CSATSGVVKNIQYF	TGCAGTGCCACGAGCGGTGTCGTCAAAAACATTCAGTACTTC
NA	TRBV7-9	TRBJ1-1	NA	CASSLGQALNTEAFF	TGTGCCAGCAGCTTAGGACAGGCTTTGAACACTGAAGCTTTCTTT
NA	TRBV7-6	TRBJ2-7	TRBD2	CASSFEGLAGGYEQYF	TGTGCCAGCAGCTTCGAAGGACTAGCGGGGGGCTACGAGCAGTACTTC
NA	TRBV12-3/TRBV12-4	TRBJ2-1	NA	CASSLTPDSSYNEQFF	TGTGCCAGCAGCCTCACCCCGGACAGTTCCTACAATGAGCAGTTCTTC
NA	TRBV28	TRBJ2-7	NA	CASSPRDSTSSYEQYF	TGTGCCAGCAGTCCCCGGGACTCAACGAGCTCCTACGAGCAGTACTTC
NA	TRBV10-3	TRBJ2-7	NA	CAISLRLTWYEQYF	TGTGCCATCAGCCTCAGACTAACATGGTACGAGCAGTACTTC
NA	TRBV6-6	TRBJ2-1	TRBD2	CASSLMGGDNEQFF	TGTGCCAGCAGTCTCATGGGGGGGGACAATGAGCAGTTCTTC
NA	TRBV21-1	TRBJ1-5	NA	CASNQQGAGCNQPQHF	TGTGCCAGCAACCAACAGGGGGCCGGTTGCAATCAGCCCCAGCATTTT
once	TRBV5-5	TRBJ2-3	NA	CASSLIQGMTDTQYF	TGTGCCAGCAGCTTGATACAGGGAATGACAGATACGCAGTATTTT
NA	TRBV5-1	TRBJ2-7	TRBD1	CASSWTGRNEQYF	TGCGCCAGCAGCTGGACAGGGAGAAACGAGCAGTACTTC
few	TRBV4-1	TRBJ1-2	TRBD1	CASRKGQDYGYTF	TGCGCCAGCCGCAAAGGACAGGACTATGGCTACACCTTC
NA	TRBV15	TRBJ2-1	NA	CATARDGTYKEQFF	TGTGCCACCGCCCGAGACGGTACCTACAAGGAGCAGTTCTTC
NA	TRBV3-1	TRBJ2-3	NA	CASSLHTDTQYF	TGTGCCAGCAGCTTACACACAGATACGCAGTATTTT
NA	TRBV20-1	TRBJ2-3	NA	CSARDSEDGGTQYF	TGCAGTGCTAGAGATAGTGAGGACGGGGGTACGCAGTATTTT
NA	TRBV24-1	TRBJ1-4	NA	CATSQGGGEKLFF	TGTGCCACCAGTCAGGGAGGAGGTGAAAAACTGTTTTTT
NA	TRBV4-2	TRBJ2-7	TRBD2	CASSPTSGTSGAHEQYF	TGTGCCAGCAGCCCGACCAGTGGGACTAGCGGGGCCCACGAGCAGTACTTC
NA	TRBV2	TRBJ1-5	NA	CASSDRGSLMPQHF	TGTGCCAGCAGTGATAGGGGGTCTCTTATGCCCCAGCATTTT
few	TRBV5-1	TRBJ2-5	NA	CASSLDGGEQETQYF	TGCGCCAGCAGCTTGGATGGGGGAGAACAAGAGACCCAGTACTTC
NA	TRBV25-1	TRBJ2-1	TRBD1	CASSETGVRNEQFF	TGTGCCAGCAGTGAAACAGGGGTCCGCAATGAGCAGTTCTTC
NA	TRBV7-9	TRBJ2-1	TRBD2	CALHSGRDYNEQFF	TGTGCGCTCCATAGCGGGAGGGACTACAATGAGCAGTTCTTC
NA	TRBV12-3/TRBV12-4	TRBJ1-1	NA	CASSSYMNTEAFF	TGTGCCAGCAGTTCTTACATGAACACTGAAGCTTTCTTT
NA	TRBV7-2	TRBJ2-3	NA	CASSTISGPGADMQYF	TGTGCCAGCAGCACCATCAGCGGCCCTGGGGCAGATATGCAGTATTTT
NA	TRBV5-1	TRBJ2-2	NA	CASSGNFPRVTGELFF	TGCGCCAGCAGCGGAAATTTCCCCCGGGTCACCGGGGAGCTGTTTTTT
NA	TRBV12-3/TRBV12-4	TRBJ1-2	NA	CASSLAVLNTDRIYGYTF	TGTGCCAGCAGTTTAGCCGTCTTGAATACGGACAGAATCTATGGCTACACCTTC
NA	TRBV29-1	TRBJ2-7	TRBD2	CSVYTSGSYEQYF	TGCAGCGTTTACACTAGCGGCTCCTACGAGCAGTACTTC
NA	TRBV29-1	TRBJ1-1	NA	CSVDRSGMNTEAFF	TGCAGCGTTGACAGGTCCGGGATGAACACTGAAGCTTTCTTT
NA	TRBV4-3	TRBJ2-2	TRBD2	CASSHGLAGALNTGELFF	TGCGCCAGCAGCCACGGACTAGCGGGGGCCCTGAACACCGGGGAGCTGTTTTTT
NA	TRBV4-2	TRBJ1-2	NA	CASSQDSISGLGYTF	TGTGCCAGCAGCCAAGATAGTATTTCAGGGCTCGGCTACACCTTC
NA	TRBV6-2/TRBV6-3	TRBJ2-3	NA	CASRPGDFRTDTQYF	TGTGCCAGCAGGCCTGGGGACTTTCGCACAGATACGCAGTATTTT
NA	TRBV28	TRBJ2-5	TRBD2	CASSSKRGGGTQYF	TGTGCCAGCAGTTCTAAGCGGGGGGGCGGGACCCAGTACTTC
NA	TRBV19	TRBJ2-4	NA	CATAALAKNIQYF	TGTGCCACCGCGGCTCTAGCCAAAAACATTCAGTACTTC
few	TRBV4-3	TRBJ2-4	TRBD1	CASSQDYTGGLYIQYF	TGCGCCAGCAGCCAAGATTATACAGGGGGCTTATACATTCAGTACTTC
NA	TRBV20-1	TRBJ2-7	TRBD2	CSAREWRTSDYEQYF	TGCAGTGCTAGAGAGTGGAGGACTAGCGACTACGAGCAGTACTTC
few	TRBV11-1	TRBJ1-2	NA	CASSFGTGANYGYTF	TGTGCCAGCAGCTTTGGAACAGGAGCTAACTATGGCTACACCTTC
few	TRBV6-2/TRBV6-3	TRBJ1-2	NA	CASSPTMNYGYTF	TGTGCCAGCAGTCCTACAATGAACTATGGCTACACCTTC